These T cell receptor beta chains were read from a single sample in a study of shared clonotypes between healthy human individuals. The method was immunoSEQ multiplex PCR; TCRdb's version includes in-frame clones alone and lacks a portion of them. The table includes some 1,100,000 clones, about 80% detected once. Sequencing was done on a sample of memory CD4+ T cells from PBMCs. These receptors all come from a man aged 18-30 years in good health. Some clones in this sample may be carry-over from other donors' samples. The CDR3 runs from the conserved cysteine through the conserved F or W. Fields, in order: V gene, D gene, J gene, clone size, CDR3 protein, CDR3 DNA. The D gene is left open where the match is weak. Size tells how often a clone was seen (once, few, many) or the class of an expanded clone, and some rows leave it out.

>TRBV10-3|TRBD2|TRBJ2-1|-
CAISAQREGYNEQFF
TGTGCCATCAGTGCCCAGCGGGAGGGTTACAATGAGCAGTTCTTC
>TRBV13|TRBD2|TRBJ2-2|-
CASSLDREGAGELFF
TGTGCCAGCAGCTTAGATCGGGAGGGGGCCGGGGAGCTGTTTTTT
>TRBV9|TRBD2|TRBJ2-7|-
CASSVGLAGIYEQYF
TGTGCCAGCAGCGTAGGGCTAGCGGGAATTTACGAGCAGTACTTC
>TRBV4-3|-|TRBJ2-3|-
CASSQDWGTDTQYF
TGCGCCAGCAGCCAAGATTGGGGAACAGATACGCAGTATTTT
>TRBV10-3|-|TRBJ1-1|few
CAISRGYTEAFF
TGTGCCATCAGCAGGGGTTACACTGAAGCTTTCTTT
>TRBV6-6|-|TRBJ1-2|-
CASSYRSIQSDSGYTF
TGTGCCAGCAGTTACAGATCGATTCAATCGGACAGCGGCTACACCTTC
>TRBV6-1|-|TRBJ1-2|-
CASNQTGRRRYGYTF
TGTGCCAGCAACCAGACAGGACGCCGTCGCTATGGCTACACCTTC
>TRBV28|-|TRBJ2-5|few
CASRVPEETQYF
TGTGCCAGTAGGGTCCCAGAAGAGACCCAGTACTTC
>TRBV11-1|TRBD1|TRBJ2-7|-
CASSRRDRSLEQYF
TGTGCCAGCAGCCGACGGGACAGATCACTCGAGCAGTACTTC
>TRBV2|TRBD1|TRBJ1-5|-
CASSRQGSNQPQHF
TGTGCCAGCAGTCGACAGGGTAGCAATCAGCCCCAGCATTTT
>TRBV29-1|-|TRBJ2-3|-
CSVIAVTSTDTQYF
TGCAGCGTTATAGCGGTAACTAGCACAGATACGCAGTATTTT
>TRBV18|-|TRBJ1-4|-
CASSLTRTEKLFF
TGTGCCAGCTCACTCACCAGAACTGAAAAACTGTTTTTT
>TRBV10-1|-|TRBJ1-6|-
CASSVNRNAPLHF
TGCGCCAGCAGTGTCAACAGGAATGCACCCCTCCACTTT
>TRBV5-4|-|TRBJ2-3|-
CASNGRDTDTQYF
TGTGCCAGCAACGGCAGGGACACAGATACGCAGTATTTT
>TRBV6-5|TRBD2|TRBJ2-1|-
CASRTSGRANEQFF
TGTGCCAGCAGGACTAGCGGGAGGGCCAATGAGCAGTTCTTC
>TRBV5-6|TRBD1|TRBJ1-2|-
CASSSGDRNLVGYTF
TGTGCCAGCAGCTCGGGGGACAGGAATTTGGTAGGCTACACCTTC